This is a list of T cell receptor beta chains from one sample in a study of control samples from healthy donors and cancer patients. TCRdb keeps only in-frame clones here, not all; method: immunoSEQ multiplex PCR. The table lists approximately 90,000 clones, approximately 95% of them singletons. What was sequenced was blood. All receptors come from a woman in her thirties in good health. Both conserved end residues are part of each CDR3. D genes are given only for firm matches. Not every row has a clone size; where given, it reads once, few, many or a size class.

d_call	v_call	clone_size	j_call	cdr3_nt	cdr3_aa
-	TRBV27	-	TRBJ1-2	TGTGCCAGCAGTCCGCTTGGGACGACAACCTTCTACACCTTC	CASSPLGTTTFYTF
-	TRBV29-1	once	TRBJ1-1	TGCAGCGTCATCGGACAGCTTGAAGCTTTCTTT	CSVIGQLEAFF
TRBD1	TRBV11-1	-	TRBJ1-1	TGTGCCAGCAGCACAGGGGGCCTTATGAACACTGAAGCTTTCTTT	CASSTGGLMNTEAFF
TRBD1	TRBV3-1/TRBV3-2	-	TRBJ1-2	TGTGCCAGCAGCCAAGGACAGGGGAACTATGGCTACACCTTC	CASSQGQGNYGYTF
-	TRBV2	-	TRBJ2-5	TGTGCCAACAAGTGGGAGTCAGGGAAAGATGTGACCCAGTACTTC	CANKWESGKDVTQYF
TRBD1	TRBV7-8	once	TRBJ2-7	TGTGCCAGCAGCTTAAGGGACAGGGGGCCTGGGGAGCAGTACTTC	CASSLRDRGPGEQYF
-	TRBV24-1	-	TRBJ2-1	TGTGCCACCAGGGGGAGCTCCTACAATGAGCAGTTCTTC	CATRGSSYNEQFF
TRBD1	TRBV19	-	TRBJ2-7	TGTGCCAGTAGTGCCCAGCCGGGACAGACTTACGAGCAGTACTTC	CASSAQPGQTYEQYF
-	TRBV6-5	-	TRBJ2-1	TGTGCCAGCAGTTTAATATCAGGGAAATCCTACAATGAGCAGTTCTTC	CASSLISGKSYNEQFF
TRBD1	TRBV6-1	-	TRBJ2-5	TGTGCCAGCAGTGAAACGGGGTCAGGGGGCTCGGGGACCCAGTACTTC	CASSETGSGGSGTQYF
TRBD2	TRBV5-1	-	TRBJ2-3	TGCGCCAGCAGCTCGACTAGCGGCTTCACAGATACGCAGTATTTT	CASSSTSGFTDTQYF
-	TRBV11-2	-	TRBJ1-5	TGTGCCAGCAGCCCAGTGGGCGGTAATCAGCCCCAGCATTTT	CASSPVGGNQPQHF
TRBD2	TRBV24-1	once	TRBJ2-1	TGTGCCACCCGGGGGACTAGCGGATTGAATGAGCAGTTCTTC	CATRGTSGLNEQFF
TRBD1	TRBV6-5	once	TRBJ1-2	TGTGCCAGCAGTCAGAGACAGGGGGAGGATGGCTACACCTTC	CASSQRQGEDGYTF
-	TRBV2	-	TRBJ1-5	TGTGCCAGCAGTGAGGGGGACGGCGATCAGCCCCAGCATTTT	CASSEGDGDQPQHF
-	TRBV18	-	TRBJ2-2	TGTGCCAGCTCACCCTTCGGGACATCCCCCACGAACACCGGGGAGCTGTTTTTT	CASSPFGTSPTNTGELFF
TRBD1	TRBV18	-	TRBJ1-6	TGTGCCAGCTCACCACCTTCACAGGGGCGAAATAATTCACCCCTCCACTTT	CASSPPSQGRNNSPLHF
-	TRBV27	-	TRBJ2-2	TGTGCCAGCAGATCCCTTGGGGGCTCCGGGGAGCTGTTTTTT	CASRSLGGSGELFF
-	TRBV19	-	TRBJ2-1	TGTGCCAGTAAGGGGGGAGGACCCCCCAAGTTCTTC	CASKGGGPPKFF
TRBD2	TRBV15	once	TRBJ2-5	TGTGCCACTAGTACTAGCGGGAAAGAGACCCAGTACTTC	CATSTSGKETQYF
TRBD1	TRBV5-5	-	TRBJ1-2	TGTGCCAGCAGCCTCCCCGACAGGGAGTATTACTATGGCTACACCTTC	CASSLPDREYYYGYTF
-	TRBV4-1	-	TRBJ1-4	TGCGCCAGCAGACCGGGAACAACTAATGAAAAACTGTTTTTT	CASRPGTTNEKLFF
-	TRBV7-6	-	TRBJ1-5	TGTGCCAGCAGCCCTGTTGCCCCCGGGTGGAGCAATCAGCCCCAGCATTTT	CASSPVAPGWSNQPQHF
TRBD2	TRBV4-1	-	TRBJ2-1	TGCGCCAGCAGCCAAGATCTTGTCGGGACTAGCGGGAAGTCCAATGAGCAGTTCTTC	CASSQDLVGTSGKSNEQFF
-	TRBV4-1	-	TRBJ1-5	TGCGCCAGCAGCCAAGGGGTTCCGGTACGGCCGGGGGCCCAGCATTTT	CASSQGVPVRPGAQHF
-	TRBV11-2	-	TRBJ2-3	TGTGCCAGCAGCGCACAGGGCACAGATACGCAGTATTTT	CASSAQGTDTQYF